The 29 T cell receptor beta chains presented below share a single source sample, sequenced in a study of cytomegalovirus exposure and HLA in healthy donors. Primers: 60 Vbeta forward and 13 Jbeta reverse. Data came from immunoSEQ multiplex PCR; TCRdb stores just in-frame clones and leaves some out. The data contain roughly 150,000 clones, approximately 81% of them singletons. The sample comprised PBMCs. The receptors here all came from a man aged 25 to 40 in good health and CMV-seronegative.

V and J are TRBV5-5 and TRBJ1-3; TRBD1 agrees at 7 bases. Looked up from germline, CDR1 is SGHKS and CDR2 is YYEKEE (reference sequence). This CDR3 has 16 amino acids. V lost 0 bases, J lost 0 bases, and 3 bases stayed unmatched. The CDR3 DNA sequence: TGTGCCAGCAGCTTGGGGGACAGCGGCTCTGGAAACACCATATATTTT. It specifies CASSLGDSGSGNTIYF.

The chain recombines TRBV30 with TRBJ1-2; TRBD1 matches at 7 bases. CDR1 and CDR2 from the germline V gene are GTSNPN and SVGIG (reference sequence). Germline trimming cut 5 bases from V and 4 bases from J; bases unmatched to any gene: 7. The length of the CDR3 is 13 residues. CDR3: CAWGRDRPYGYTF. The CDR3 DNA reads TGTGCCTGGGGTAGGGACAGACCCTATGGCTACACCTTC.

This clone was detected once. The gene calls are TRBV28 and TRBJ2-3, with 8 bases aligning to TRBD1. The junction had 14 bases not matched to a gene; V was cut back by 7 bases and J by 5 bases. This CDR3 comprises 16 residues. Looked up from germline, CDR1 is MDHEN and CDR2 is SYDVKM. The CDR3 loop is CASNNILTGAVDTQYF. As DNA, the CDR3 is TGTGCCAGCAACAACATATTGACAGGGGCTGTAGATACGCAGTATTTT.

This clone was seen a single time. V and J are TRBV10-2 and TRBJ2-7; 11 bases map to TRBD2. The length of the CDR3 is 16 residues. CDR1 WSHSY and CDR2 SAAADI come from the germline V gene. The V segment lost 1 base and the J segment 5 bases; nucleotides outside the gene matches: 7. In DNA, the CDR3 is TGCGCCAGCAGTGAGTTTTTTAGCGGGGGGGCCCACGAGCAGTACTTC. Protein: CASSEFFSGGAHEQYF.

This chain joins TRBV7-2 and TRBJ2-7; 10 positions agree with TRBD1. Germline-derived CDR1 and CDR2 are SGHTA and FQGNSA. J lost 6 bases, V lost 1 base, and 6 bases had no gene match. The CDR3 contains 15 residues. CDR3 in amino acids: CASSLEGTGVSEQYF. In DNA form, the CDR3 reads TGTGCCAGCAGCTTAGAGGGGACAGGGGTAAGCGAGCAGTACTTC.

This clone was observed a single time. This chain uses TRBV19 with TRBJ2-2; 9 nucleotides match TRBD1. Looked up from germline, CDR1 is LNHDA and CDR2 is SQIVND (reference sequence). Trimming removed 3 bases from V and 4 bases from J; junction bases left unmatched: 6. This CDR3 is 16 amino acids long. CDR3 sequence (DNA): TGTGCCAGTAGTATTCGACAGGGGGTAATCACCGGGGAGCTGTTTTTT. It specifies CASSIRQGVITGELFF. The whole variable domain, filled in from reference TRBV19 and TRBJ2-2, reads DGGITQSPKYLFRKEGQNVTLSCEQNLNHDAMYWYRQDPGQGLRLIYYSQIVNDFQKGDIAEGYSVSREKKESFPLTVTSAQKNPTAFYLCASSIRQGVITGELFFGEGSRLTVL.

This clone appeared once. This chain joins TRBV5-1 and TRBJ1-1; 8 nucleotides align to TRBD1. The CDR3 runs to 16 residues. The V segment lost 2 bases and the J segment 4 bases; nucleotides outside the gene matches: 10. Germline lookup yields CDR1 SGHRS and CDR2 YFSETQ. The CDR3 DNA is TGCGCCAGCAGCTTTCGGGACAGGATTAGTGGCACTGAAGCTTTCTTT. The encoded protein is CASSFRDRISGTEAFF.

Comments on this clone: Relative to the germline gene, one junction end is altered; a read error may explain this. The chain recombines TRBV5-4 with TRBJ2-7, with TRBD1 matching over 8 bases. CDR3 length: 11 amino acids. Per the germline V gene, CDR1 is SGHNT and CDR2 is YYREEE (reference sequence). The CDR3 nucleotides are TGTGCCAGCAGCCTGACAGGGGAGTTAACCTTC. It yields the protein CASSLTGELTF.

In nucleotides, the CDR3 is TGTGCCTGGAGACGGACAGGGTCCAAAAACATTCAGTACTTC. It codes for CAWRRTGSKNIQYF. The chain joins TRBV30 to TRBJ2-4; 8 nucleotides align to TRBD1. V was clipped by 3 bases and J by 2 bases; unmatched bases: 3. Germline CDR1 and CDR2: GTSNPN and SVGIG (reference sequence). This CDR3 region has 14 residues.

This clone was picked up a small number of times. V gene TRBV6-5 combines with J gene TRBJ2-1; D possibly corresponds to TRBD2 (5 bases). V was cut by 0 bases and J by 7 bases, with 16 bases left in between. Germline CDR1 is MNHEY and CDR2 is SVGAGI. The CDR3 contains 16 residues. The CDR3 protein is CASSYSAGLILNEQFF. The CDR3 DNA reads as TGTGCCAGCAGTTACTCAGCAGGACTTATATTAAATGAGCAGTTCTTC.

This clone has only one observation. The chain is built from TRBV6-6 and TRBJ1-2, with 7 bases matching TRBD1. CDR3 length: 12 amino acids. The germline CDR1 and CDR2 sequences are MNHNY and SVGAGI (reference sequence). The trim removed 4 bases at V and 7 bases at J, leaving 3 bases unmatched. CDR3 DNA: TGTGCCAGCAGTTCGTACAGGGGTGGCTACACCTTC. Translated, it gives CASSSYRGGYTF.

The chain uses TRBV5-6 and TRBJ2-7; 8 nucleotides align to TRBD2. The CDR3 spans 19 residues. The germline gives CDR1 SGHDT, CDR2 YYEEEE. The trim removed 4 bases at V and 6 bases at J, leaving 24 bases unmatched. CDR3 bases: TGTGCCAGCAGCCTCCCCGTCCGGTATGGAGCGGGAGCAAGGGTCGAGCAGTACTTC. This codes for CASSLPVRYGAGARVEQYF.

The chain couples TRBV7-9 to TRBJ2-7; D may be TRBD1 (6 bases). The germline CDR1 and CDR2 sequences are SEHNR and FQNEAQ (reference sequence). The CDR3 spans 15 residues. The V gene lost 2 bases and the J gene lost 0 bases, with 11 bases spanning the gap. CDR3 amino acids: CASSLQGQSSYEQYF. In DNA, the CDR3 is TGTGCCAGCAGCTTACAGGGGCAAAGCTCCTACGAGCAGTACTTC.

This clone was seen more than once but under ten times. V and J are TRBV11-3 and TRBJ2-3, with unresolved D. V shed 5 bases and J shed 7 bases, with 13 bases lying between them. This CDR3 has 13 amino acids. Germline assignment: CDR1 SGHNT and CDR2 YENEEA. The CDR3 sequence is CASSHKGANTQYF. The CDR3, as DNA: TGTGCCAGCAGCCACAAAGGAGCGAATACGCAGTATTTT.

The chain links TRBV7-9 to TRBJ2-6; 7 bases fit TRBD2. The germline CDR1 and CDR2 sequences are SEHNR and FQNEAQ (reference sequence). Trimming at V came to 3 bases and at J to 4 bases, leaving 6 bases not matched to a gene. The CDR3 is 16 residues long. CDR3: CASSFRRGEGANVLTF. The CDR3 DNA is TGTGCCAGCAGCTTCAGACGGGGGGAAGGGGCCAACGTCCTGACTTTC.

This chain joins TRBV2 and TRBJ2-5; 7 bases align to TRBD1. The end of the DNA aligns better with TRBJ2-7, so the J call may be wrong. CDR1 and CDR2 (germline): SNHLY, FYNNEI. CDR3 length: 14 amino acids. DNA of the CDR3: TGTGCCAGCAGGACACAGGGGAAGATCTACGAGCAGTACTTC. This translates into CASRTQGKIYEQYF.

The CDR3 region is CASSPRDIQETQYF. The CDR3 region has the DNA TGTGCCAGCAGCCCCAGGGACATCCAAGAGACCCAGTACTTC. This chain links TRBV5-4 with TRBJ2-5; possible D gene TRBD1, 6 bases. Germline CDR1 is SGHNT and CDR2 is YYREEE (reference sequence). The CDR3 has 14 amino acids. Trimming pared 4 bases from V and 1 base from J, leaving 11 bases between.

This chain uses TRBV10-1 with TRBJ2-1; D gene unclear. The CDR3 is made up of 12 amino acids. Germline CDR1 and CDR2: WNHNN and SYGVQD (reference sequence). V lost 2 bases to trimming and J lost 9 bases, with 8 bases between them. CDR3 residues: CASSEPNFEQFF. In DNA form, the CDR3 reads TGCGCCAGCAGTGAGCCCAATTTTGAGCAGTTCTTC.

The chain employs TRBV30 and TRBJ2-7, with 7 bases fitting TRBD1. The CDR3 is 14 amino acids. Trimming removed 0 bases from V and 2 bases from J; junction bases left unmatched: 4. CDR1 is GTSNPN, CDR2 SVGIG, per germline (reference sequence). The DNA of the CDR3 is TGTGCCTGGAGTGTAGTGACAGGGCCCTACGAGCAGTACTTC. This encodes CAWSVVTGPYEQYF.

The rearrangement uses TRBV2 and TRBJ2-3; TRBD2 is a possible D gene (6 bases). Germline lookup yields CDR1 SNHLY and CDR2 FYNNEI. This CDR3 is 15 amino acids long. V shed 5 bases and J shed 1 base, with 13 bases lying between them. CDR3 sequence (DNA): TGTGCCAGCAGTCTCCCGGGACTCCGCACAGATACGCAGTATTTT. As protein: CASSLPGLRTDTQYF.

This clone was seen a few times. The chain couples TRBV28 to TRBJ2-2, with 12 positions matching TRBD1. The germline V gene encodes CDR1 MDHEN and CDR2 SYDVKM. The J segment lost 9 bases and the V segment lost 9 bases, leaving 11 bases of the junction unmatched. The CDR3 has 15 amino acids. The CDR3 DNA follows: TGTGCCAGTAAAAGGGGGGGACAGGGGGCCCGGGAGCTGTTTTTT. Protein sequence: CASKRGGQGARELFF.

The chain carries TRBV5-1 and TRBJ2-5; 8 bases agree with TRBD2. The J call is in doubt because the DNA end fits TRBJ2-7 better. CDR1 and CDR2 (germline): SGHRS, YFSETQ. This CDR3 comprises 12 residues. CDR3 bases: TGCGCCAGCCGGGAGGGAAACTACGAGCAGTACTTC. This translates into CASREGNYEQYF.

The chain recombines TRBV29-1 with TRBJ2-3; D unresolved. The CDR3 sequence is 12 residues long. The germline CDR1 and CDR2 sequences are SQVTM and ANQGSEA. Trimming pared 3 bases from V and 0 bases from J, leaving 4 bases between. The CDR3 is CSVDESTDTQYF. The CDR3 DNA is TGCAGCGTTGACGAGAGCACAGATACGCAGTATTTT.

J is TRBJ1-3 and V is TRBV6-6; D unclear. Trimming took 0 bases from V and 0 from J, leaving 9 bases between them. This CDR3 spans 16 amino acids. Germline V gives CDR1 MNHNY, CDR2 SVGAGI (reference sequence). CDR3 protein: CASSYSPGSSGNTIYF. CDR3 nucleotides: TGTGCCAGCAGTTACTCCCCCGGGAGCTCTGGAAACACCATATATTTT.

The chain is built from TRBV4-2 and TRBJ2-3; 10 bases agree with TRBD2. J was trimmed by 0 bases and V by 0 bases; bases with no gene match: 18. This CDR3 has 22 amino acids. The germline V gene has CDR1 LGHNA and CDR2 YNFKEQ. CDR3 loop: CASSQERASGGPLTTSTDTQYF. The CDR3 nucleotides read TGTGCCAGCAGCCAAGAGCGGGCTAGCGGGGGCCCCCTAACGACTAGCACAGATACGCAGTATTTT.

J is TRBJ2-1 and V is TRBV19, with 8 bases identical to TRBD2. This CDR3 region has 14 residues. V was clipped by 5 bases and J by 6 bases; unmatched bases: 6. Germline V lookup: CDR1 LNHDA, CDR2 SQIVND (reference sequence). The CDR3 DNA is TGTGCCAGTAGTCGGGGGGGGGCCTCCAATGAGCAGTTCTTC. As protein: CASSRGGASNEQFF.

The genes are TRBV5-1 and TRBJ2-2; 9 bases are a match to TRBD1. With V trimmed by 3 bases and J by 2 bases, 8 bases remained unmatched. Per the germline V gene, CDR1 is SGHRS and CDR2 is YFSETQ. This CDR3 is built from 17 residues. The CDR3 coding sequence is TGCGCCAGCAGCTCAAGACAGGGGGTGCCCAACACCGGGGAGCTGTTTTTT. Protein: CASSSRQGVPNTGELFF. Full variable domain (outside the CDR3, taken from reference TRBV5-1 and TRBJ2-2): KAGVTQTPRYLIKTRGQQVTLSCSPISGHRSVSWYQQTPGQGLQFLFEYFSETQRNKGNFPGRFSGRQFSNSRSEMNVSTLELGDSALYLCASSSRQGVPNTGELFFGEGSRLTVL.

J is TRBJ2-7 and V is TRBV4-3, with D tentatively TRBD2 (5 bases). The CDR3 totals 15 residues. V was pared by 0 bases and J by 2 bases, with 11 bases between. Germline CDR1 LGHNA, CDR2 YSLEER. Here the CDR3 reads CASSQDTAGPYEQYF. The CDR3 DNA reads as TGCGCCAGCAGCCAAGATACGGCGGGCCCCTACGAGCAGTACTTC.

The gene calls are TRBV27 and TRBJ1-1; no firm D call. The V and J ends lost 5 bases and 4 bases respectively, with 14 bases between them. This CDR3 is 14 amino acids long. Germline V CDR1 and CDR2: MNHEY, SMNVEV (reference sequence). CDR3 sequence (DNA): TGTGCCAGCAGTCCCGGCGGGGTTGGCACTGAAGCTTTCTTT. Residues: CASSPGGVGTEAFF.